These 10 T cell receptor beta chains came from one sample sequenced in a study of blood T cells in healthy people across ages. The use of a sample-barcoded 5' primer and a J-beta primer mix characterized a second PCR of about 7 to 12 cycles. From the 5' RACE reads, TCRdb called clonotypes with MiXCR, one entry per CDR3 protein. The sample holds 1.5 million to 2 million distinct CDR3 sequences, 28% seen once. Sample: blood. The receptors were gathered from a woman aged 30 to 39 in good health.

The chain's CDR3 is CASSSRGGAHNNEQFF. The CDR3 coding sequence is TGTGCCAGCAGCTCAAGAGGGGGGGCCCATAACAATGAGCAGTTCTTC. The V call is TRBV5-5, the J call TRBJ2-1; D may be TRBD2 (7 bases). Trimming took off 3 bases at V and 5 bases at J, with 18 bases between the two ends. CDR3 length: 16 residues. Germline V gene lookup returns CDR1 SGHKS and CDR2 YYEKEE (reference sequence). Together with reference TRBV5-5 and TRBJ2-1, the CDR3 gives the full variable domain: DAGVTQSPTHLIKTRGQQVTLRCSPISGHKSVSWYQQVLGQGPQFIFQYYEKEERGRGNFPDRFSARQFPNYSSELNVNALLLGDSALYLCASSSRGGAHNNEQFFGPGTRLTVL.

The CDR3 bases are TGTGCCAGCAGTCAAAGACAGGCGCTTGAAGCTTTCTTT. Translating it yields CASSQRQALEAFF. J is TRBJ1-1 and V is TRBV12-3 or TRBV12-4, with D tentatively TRBD1 (6 bases). Trimming stripped 5 bases from V and 7 bases from J, with 14 bases between. CDR3 length: 13 residues.

Here the CDR3 reads CASSRDRVSKNIQYF. DNA of the CDR3: TGTGCCAGCAGCAGGGACAGGGTATCCAAAAACATTCAGTACTTC. The genes are TRBV7-9 and TRBJ2-4; 9 bases line up with TRBD1. The CDR3 contains 15 residues. Looked up from germline, CDR1 is SEHNR and CDR2 is FQNEAQ (reference sequence). The V segment lost 5 bases and the J segment 2 bases; nucleotides outside the gene matches: 4.

In regard to this clonotype: A much larger clone differs from this one at a single base, so this may be a read error. The chain employs TRBV20-1 and TRBJ2-4, with 10 nucleotides matching TRBD2. The CDR3 spans 15 residues. Per the germline V gene, CDR1 is DFQATT and CDR2 is SNEGSKA (reference sequence). CDR3: CSARDQRGGQGIQDF. CDR3 sequence (DNA): TGCAGTGCTAGAGATCAGCGGGGGGGCCAGGGCATTCAGGACTTC.

V usage is TRBV20-1 and J usage is TRBJ1-5; tentatively, D is TRBD1 (5 bases). With 1 base removed from V and 11 bases from J, the gap between germline ends came to 15 bases. Germline-derived CDR1 and CDR2 are DFQATT and SNEGSKA (reference sequence). The CDR3 sequence is 13 residues long. The CDR3 spells CSARVGTGPSQHF. Here the CDR3 DNA reads TGCAGTGCTAGAGTTGGGACCGGTCCTTCCCAGCATTTT.

A note on this clonotype: An end of the junction does not agree with germline; a read error may underlie this. This chain joins TRBV5-1 and TRBJ2-1; 11 bases are a match to TRBD2. There are 17 residues in the CDR3. CDR1 and CDR2 (germline): SGHRS, YFSETQ. DNA for the CDR3: TGCACCAGCAGCTTGGTGGTAGCGGGGGGGCGGGGCAATGAGCAGTTCTTC. Its protein is CTSSLVVAGGRGNEQFF.

This clonotype was observed at least ten times. V usage is TRBV6-5 and J usage is TRBJ2-1, with TRBD2 matching over 11 bases. This CDR3 has 15 amino acids. J lost 7 bases, V lost 2 bases, and 4 bases had no gene match. The germline V gene encodes CDR1 MNHEY and CDR2 SVGAGI. The CDR3 sequence is CASSYQRLAGNEQFF. DNA for the CDR3: TGTGCCAGCAGTTACCAGAGACTAGCGGGGAATGAGCAGTTCTTC.

This clonotype turned up a few times. The chain couples TRBV4-3 to TRBJ2-3; 7 bases match TRBD2. V shed 0 bases, J shed 2 bases, and the junction held 5 bases outside the gene matches. CDR3 size: 16 residues. Per the germline V gene, CDR1 is LGHNA and CDR2 is YSLEER. CDR3 coding DNA: TGCGCCAGCAGCCAAGAAGCGGGGCGGAACACAGATACGCAGTATTTT. Protein product: CASSQEAGRNTDTQYF.

The sample holds a few counts of this clonotype. The rearrangement joins TRBV29-1 to TRBJ2-6, with D uncertain. Trimming took off 4 bases at V and 0 bases at J, with 10 bases between the two ends. CDR1 is SQVTM, CDR2 ANQGSEA, per germline. This CDR3 has 15 residues. CDR3 sequence (DNA): TGCAGCGTTGGGTTAGTTCTCTCTGGGGCCAACGTCCTGACTTTC. It specifies CSVGLVLSGANVLTF.

This sequence joins TRBV20-1 and TRBJ2-1, with 9 bases identical to TRBD2. The V gene end was trimmed by 5 bases and the J gene end by 10 bases; junction bases not matched to a gene: 15. Germline loops: CDR1 DFQATT, CDR2 SNEGSKA (reference sequence). There are 15 residues in the CDR3. CDR3 residues: CSAPLSSGVPPEQFF. CDR3 bases: TGCAGTGCTCCTCTATCTAGCGGGGTGCCCCCCGAGCAGTTCTTC.